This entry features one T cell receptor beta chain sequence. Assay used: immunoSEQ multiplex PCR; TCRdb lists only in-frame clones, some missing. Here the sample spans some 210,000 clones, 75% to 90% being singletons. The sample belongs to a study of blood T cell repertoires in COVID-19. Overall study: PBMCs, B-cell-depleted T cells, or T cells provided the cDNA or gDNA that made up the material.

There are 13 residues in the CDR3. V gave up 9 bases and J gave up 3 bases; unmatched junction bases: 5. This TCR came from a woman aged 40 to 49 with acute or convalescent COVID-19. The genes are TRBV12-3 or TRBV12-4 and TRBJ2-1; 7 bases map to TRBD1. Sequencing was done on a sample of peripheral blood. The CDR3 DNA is TGTGCCAGTCGACGGGACAGCTACAATGAGCAGTTCTTC. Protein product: CASRRDSYNEQFF.